This T cell receptor beta chain derives from a study of beta chain features in type 1 diabetes. As for the study in general: Healthy donors, compared against patients, showed similar age, gender and cell yields. The study examined about 100 million sorted cells across all samples.

Notes on the study in general: In the patient group, naive, central memory and Treg TCRB repertoires seemed more alike than in the healthy donor group. The study found moderately but significantly shorter TCRB CDR3s in all four CD4+ subsets of Type 1 diabetes patients.

Germline CDR1 is SEHNR and CDR2 is FQNEAQ (reference sequence). This CDR3 has 15 amino acids. Trimming stripped 5 bases from V and 0 bases from J, with 11 bases between. For this clone: Its cognate antigen is unknown.

Expressed TCRB transcripts were sequenced because the isolated RNA had all been reverse transcribed beforehand. TCRdb's table, derived via immunoSEQ multiplex PCR, lists solely in-frame clones and lacks some. Among about 360,000 clones listed, around an eighth were seen once. The chain couples TRBV7-9 to TRBJ2-1; tentatively, D is TRBD2 (5 bases). The receptor's source is a man younger than 35 in good health. The specimen sequenced was naive CD4+ T cells from blood. The CDR3 is CASSNLGSSYNEQFF. The CDR3, as DNA: TGTGCCAGCAGCAATTTAGGGAGCTCCTACAATGAGCAGTTCTTC.